The entry below describes one T cell receptor (beta chain). Its antigen is still unknown. These data belong to a study of human CD4 T cells and Enterobacteriaceae. Whole-study results and caveats: Ex vivo clonotype reactivity was inferred only by sequence matching.

This CDR3 is 14 amino acids long. The V gene's germline CDR1 is MGHRA and CDR2 YSYEKL. V dropped 1 base and J dropped 3 bases, with 7 bases sitting between them. Ex vivo total memory CD4+ samples were deeply sequenced, detecting one cell in 200,000. The data were produced by immunoSEQ multiplex PCR, yet TCRdb's version contains in-frame clones alone and is incomplete. This sample has roughly 28,000 clones; approximately 78% occur once, and the top ten carry 0.9% to 1%. All CD4+ cells other than CD45RA+CCR7+CD95- naive cells were sorted as memory, over 95% pure. Swiss blood donation centers supplied the healthy donor blood. CD8+, CD14+, CD16+, CD56+, CD19+ and CD25-bright cells were excluded before sorting.

The sequence came from a human donor in good health. Sequencing input: memory CD4+ T cells from blood. The chain combines TRBV4-1 with TRBJ1-3; unclear D gene. This chain's CDR3 is CASSQATFGNTIYF. The CDR3 nucleotides are TGCGCCAGCAGCCAAGCAACGTTTGGAAACACCATATATTTT.